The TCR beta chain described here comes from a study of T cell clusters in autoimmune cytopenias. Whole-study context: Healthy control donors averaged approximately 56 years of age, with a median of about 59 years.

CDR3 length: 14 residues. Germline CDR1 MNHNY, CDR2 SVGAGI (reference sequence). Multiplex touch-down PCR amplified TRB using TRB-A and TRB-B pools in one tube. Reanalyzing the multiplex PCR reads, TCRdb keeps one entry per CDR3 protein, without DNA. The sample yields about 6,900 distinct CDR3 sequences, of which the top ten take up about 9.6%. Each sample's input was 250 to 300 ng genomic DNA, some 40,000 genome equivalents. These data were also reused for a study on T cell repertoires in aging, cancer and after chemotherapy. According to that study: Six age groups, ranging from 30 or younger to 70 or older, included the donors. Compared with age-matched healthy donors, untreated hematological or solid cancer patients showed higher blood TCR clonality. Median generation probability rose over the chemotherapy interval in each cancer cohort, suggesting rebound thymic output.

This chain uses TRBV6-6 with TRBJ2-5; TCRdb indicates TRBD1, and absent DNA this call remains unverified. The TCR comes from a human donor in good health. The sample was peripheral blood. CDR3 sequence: CASSRRDREETQYF.